This TCR beta chain was recorded in a study of cytomegalovirus exposure and HLA in healthy donors (dated by TCRdb to 2015 to 2018). About the study as a whole: In an earlier analysis of roughly 500 of the donors, 250 to 300 Gb of sequence data and roughly 100 million unique TCR beta sequences from roughly 180 million T cells were reported. Besides the first cohort of around 700 subjects, a separate validation cohort made up of 120 different subjects was used. In a later genetic analysis, genome-wide SNP genotypes for about three fifths of the roughly 670 donors were used, and that subset was treated as a discovery cohort. Class I and class II HLA loci were covered by the typing at four-digit resolution. The study aimed to test whether signatures of past pathogen exposure could be identified by cataloging public T cell receptors. The later analysis used no new phenotypic data to find candidate immune exposures, relying instead on TCR beta sequences and their occurrence across donors. An earlier analysis of some 500 of the donors applied high-throughput TCR beta sequencing to assess whether each TCR beta V gene segment acted as functional or pseudogenic. About 310 gigabases of sequencing data and roughly 90 million unique TCR sequences were included in an early release covering around 600 HLA-typed donors. Several DR-DQ haplotypes were treated as single units for association and clustering because of strong linkage in the cohort. A later analysis re-examined previously published TCR beta repertoires from about 670 donors and added high-resolution HLA genotyping to investigate patterns of TCR occurrence. Donor age, sex, ethnicity and CMV serostatus were compiled alongside the repertoire data. All discovery cohort repertoires had been generated using a single sequencing platform. The genetic ancestry cluster associated with self-reported Caucasian donors included roughly 84% of the 398 genotyped donors. Among roughly 400 genotyped donors of the cohort, an average of around 250,000 unique TCR beta nucleotide sequences was sequenced per donor, of which roughly 17% were non-productive. To predict cytomegalovirus infection status, the study combined high-throughput TCR immunosequencing, statistical association of individual TCRs with disease status, and machine learning. The number of donors typed differed by locus, with roughly 629-640 for A, B, C, DRB1 and DQB1, 522 for DQA1, approximately 570 for DPA1, and over 400 for DPB1. Using immunosequencing, the study profiled T cell repertoires from 640 or so subjects and related those repertoires to cytomegalovirus serostatus. Study-wide findings and limitations: Three of the identified cytomegalovirus-associated TCR beta chains were confirmed in vitro to be specific for cytomegalovirus antigens. Assigning TCR associations to individual alleles was difficult when HLA alleles, especially DR and DQ, strongly co-occurred. Roughly uniform sequencing depth across donors was assumed in presence/absence analyses, although this assumption may not hold. A group of highly shared sequence variants was considered likely to be a technical artifact of the sequencing pipeline. In a later analysis, several top co-occurrence clusters were reported to appear linked to parvovirus B19, influenza, CMV and Epstein-Barr virus. According to a later genetic analysis, donors in an Asian-associated ancestry cluster had fewer N-insertions in productive TCRs than the roughly 660-donor mean. Linkage disequilibrium might explain the correlated functional status among segregating V segments, but an unknown experimental factor could not be excluded. According to a later analysis, most CMV-associated TCR beta chains appeared to be HLA-restricted, and the HLA associations seemed to be driven largely by CMV exposure. HLA typing was unavailable for some donors at each locus, so association tests used only the typed subset. In both the original and validation cohorts, the classifier was reported to diagnose cytomegalovirus status with high specificity and sensitivity. Because counts were too low, seventeen rarely observed V segments, including chromosome 9 orphons, were excluded from the earlier analysis of some 540 of the donors. Immune exposure information for the cohort was limited to CMV serostatus. V-gene and J-gene trimming of TCR beta chains was associated with a missense DCLRE1C variant in a later genetic analysis, and the association was replicated in an independent cohort. Some IMGT-functional V segments, including TRBV6-2 and TRBV6-3, could not be distinguished by the 87-base-pair reads and were therefore excluded. While some public TCRs were present in many individuals, most TCR sequences turned up only very rarely across donors. A further reported finding was that TCR beta sequences accurately predicted the HLA-A and HLA-B alleles for most subjects in the first cohort. The study listed approximately 150 TCR beta chains as associated with cytomegalovirus. Compared with equally common non-associated chains, HLA-associated TCR beta chains in a later analysis were more clonally expanded and had lower generation probabilities. In a later analysis, some 17,000 TCR beta sequences were associated with specific HLA alleles at a false discovery rate of 0.05. It was suggested by the authors that the approach could potentially be generalized to other disease states and immunological phenotypes. In an earlier analysis of 587 of the donors, most TCR beta V segments appeared in productive rearrangements about 87% or about 30% of the time, broadly matching IMGT annotations. In this cohort, only TCR beta chains were sequenced, and detectable features were limited by the absence of alpha or paired-chain data. According to a later analysis, TCR association rates differed among HLA loci, with DRB1 alleles showing the most associated TCRs and HLA-C alleles showing the fewest.

A remark on this clone: Its antigen is still unknown.

The CDR3 runs 15 amino acids, cysteine and phenylalanine included. This entry keeps only the CDR3 DNA: 45 bases, framed from base 1. From the germline V gene, CDR1 is MDHEN and CDR2 is SYDVKM. V and J are truncated by 6 bases and 1 base respectively, leaving an intervening sequence of 15 bases. Library method: the immunoSEQ multiplex PCR assay. A mixture of 60 forward primers for TCR Vbeta segments and 13 reverse primers for TCR Jbeta segments was used in the multiplex PCR. The CDR3 region of rearranged TCR beta genes was amplified from genomic DNA with a multiplex PCR assay. The Illumina HiSeq System was used to sequence the amplified TCR beta libraries as 87-base-pair reads. The source study handled its data this way. A later analysis counted around 72 million unique TCR beta chains across the 500 to 850 repertoires, and some 11 million of these chains were shared by at least two donors. Raw reads were error-corrected and collapsed into unique sequences with a nearest-neighbor algorithm that merged closely related sequences to remove PCR and sequencing errors. V, D and J gene segments were assigned by aligning CDR3 sequences to IMGT reference sequences. For a sequence to be retained, at least a six-nucleotide match to both a V gene segment and a J gene segment was required. A rearrangement was called productive if the CDR3 had no stop codons and remained in frame with V and J, and every other rearrangement was called non-productive. Following IMGT convention, CDR3 was defined as the stretch from the second conserved V-encoded cysteine up to the conserved J-encoded phenylalanine. In an earlier analysis of approximately 590 of the donors, sequences lacking an unambiguous match to a single V gene segment were excluded. In an earlier analysis of several hundred of the donors, V segments were called functional above 56.7% productive rearrangements and were called segregating when the between-donor standard deviation exceeded 5%. A statistical classification framework was built for diagnosing cytomegalovirus status from the catalog of TCR beta chain sequences. In a later analysis, V and J genes were assigned by comparing TCR nucleotide sequences against IMGT/GENE-DB human TR gene sequences. A later analysis assigned CDR3 sequences and most-parsimonious VDJ recombination scenarios with the TCRdist pipeline. In a later analysis, every TCR beta chain was defined by the combination of its CDR3 amino acid sequence and its V-gene family, and reads without a unique V-gene family were dropped. In a later analysis, 450 to 600 highly shared, low-generation-probability nucleotide sequences were removed to address suspected cross-contamination and a sequencing artifact. A later analysis calculated a clonal expansion index for each public chain from normalized within-repertoire ranks of inferred template counts. A later analysis computed generation probabilities with a VDJ recombination model fitted to out-of-frame rearrangements, and checked the results against IGoR. A later analysis scored TCR-TCR, TCR-HLA and TCR-CMV co-occurrence with hypergeometric tests, applying a repertoire-size bias correction to TCR pairs. False discovery rates were estimated in a later analysis by permuting HLA or CMV assignments 20 times. A later analysis grouped co-occurring TCRs with DBSCAN, adding TCRdist sequence similarity when clustering within HLA-allele-positive subsets. Co-occurrence clustering excluded repertoires with fewer than 30,000 or more than 120,000 public chains, plus five with anomalous nucleotide sharing. The clones in this table, taken by TCRdb from immuneACCESS, are in-frame only. Not every clone is retained; where verified, under half of the shortfall comes from an unresolved V gene, and the cause of the rest is unknown. V, J and clone size were drawn from that table, and D and trimming were deduced from the DNA. The table for this sample records fewer than 85,000 clones. The ten most abundant clones make up 4% to 5.5% of the sample.

The cohort consisted of hundreds of healthy bone marrow donors. Cohort members were all nominally healthy when sampled, although unrecorded immune exposures were likely present. The donor tested CMV seropositive, placing the donor among the 290 or so seropositive members of the cohort. Each donor provided a peripheral blood sample, and peripheral blood mononuclear cells were used for TCR beta sequencing. Genomic DNA was extracted from the blood cell samples with the Qiagen DNeasy Blood Extraction Kit. The receptor chain draws on TRBV28 and TRBJ1-1; the D segment could be TRBD1, given 5 matching bases. This TCR was sampled from a woman aged 40 to 50 in good health and CMV-seropositive. The sample was PBMCs. For the CDR3, the sequence is CASRSFGQPNTEAFF. The nucleotide sequence is TGTGCCAGCAGATCCTTTGGACAACCGAACACTGAAGCTTTCTTT.